The entry below describes one TCR beta chain. Its specificity is not known. Naive CD8+ T cells showed a CD45RO-CCR7+CD27+CD95- phenotype. The CDR3 totals 14 residues. Per the germline V gene, CDR1 is SQVTM and CDR2 is ANQGSEA. The libraries of TRB cDNA were constructed through 5' RACE using UMI labels. TCRdb reprocessed the 5' RACE reads and reports one entry per CDR3 protein, with no DNA. The repertoire table contains about 140,000 distinct CDR3 sequences. This sample is drawn from a study of CXCR3-negative and CXCR3-positive naive CD8 T cells. Looking at the study overall: Per library, roughly 1.5 +/- 0.3 million reads; about 150 million TRB reads overall. Study findings and constraints: Similar TRBV-TRBJ gene usage was seen in naive CXCR3-negative and CXCR3-positive cells, but not in memory cells. Most assays were run on fresh PBMCs (CXCR3 expression partially decreased after cryopreservation). TRB CDR3 hydrophobicity was greater in CXCR3-positive naive cells than in CXCR3-negative naive cells.

The specimen was naive CXCR3+ CD8+ T cells from blood. Subset reported: CD45RO-CCR7+CD27+CD95- naive CD8+ T cells expressing CXCR3 (TNR3+). The origin of this receptor is a human donor in good health. Some clones in this sample may be carry-over from other donors' samples. The chain employs TRBV29-1 and TRBJ2-5; TCRdb gives TRBD2 as the D gene, but with no DNA this cannot be confirmed. The CDR3 region is CSVEDANRRETQYF.